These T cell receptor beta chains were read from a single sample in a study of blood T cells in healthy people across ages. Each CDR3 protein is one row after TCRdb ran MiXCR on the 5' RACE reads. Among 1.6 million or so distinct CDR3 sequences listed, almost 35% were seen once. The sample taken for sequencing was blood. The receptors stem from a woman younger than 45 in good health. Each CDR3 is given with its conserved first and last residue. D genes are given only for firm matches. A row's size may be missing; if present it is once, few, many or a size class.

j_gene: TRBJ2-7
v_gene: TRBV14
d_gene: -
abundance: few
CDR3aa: CASSESQTYEQYF
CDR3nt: TGTGCCAGCAGCGAGTCCCAGACCTACGAGCAGTACTTC

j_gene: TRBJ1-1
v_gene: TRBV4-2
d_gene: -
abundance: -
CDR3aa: CASSQDAWTEAFF
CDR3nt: TGTGCCAGCAGCCAAGATGCGTGGACTGAAGCTTTCTTT

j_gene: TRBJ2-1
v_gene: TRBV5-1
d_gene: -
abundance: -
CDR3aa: CASSYGTWTSEQFF
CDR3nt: TGCGCCAGCAGCTATGGGACTTGGACATCGGAGCAGTTCTTC

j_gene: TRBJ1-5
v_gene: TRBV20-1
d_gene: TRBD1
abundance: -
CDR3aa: CSANYRGVGQPQHF
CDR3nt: TGCAGTGCTAACTACAGGGGAGTGGGTCAGCCCCAGCATTTT

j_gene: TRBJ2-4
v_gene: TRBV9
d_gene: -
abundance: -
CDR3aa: CASSVVFQGAKNIQYF
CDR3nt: TGTGCCAGCAGCGTAGTGTTTCAGGGGGCCAAAAACATTCAGTACTTC

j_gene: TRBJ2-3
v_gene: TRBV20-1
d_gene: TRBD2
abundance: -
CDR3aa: CSARGTSGRVGTDTQYF
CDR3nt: TGCAGTGCTAGAGGGACTAGCGGGAGGGTAGGAACGGATACGCAGTATTTT

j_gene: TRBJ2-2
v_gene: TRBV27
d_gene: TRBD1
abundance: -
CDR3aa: CASKGQGAWELFF
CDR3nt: TGTGCCAGCAAGGGACAGGGGGCTTGGGAGCTGTTTTTT

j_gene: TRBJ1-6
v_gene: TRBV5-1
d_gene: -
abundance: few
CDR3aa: CASSYGGNSPLHF
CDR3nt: TGCGCCAGCAGCTATGGGGGTAATTCACCCCTCCACTTT

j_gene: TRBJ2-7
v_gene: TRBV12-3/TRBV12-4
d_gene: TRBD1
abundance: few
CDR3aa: CASGGQGVYEQYF
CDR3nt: TGTGCCAGCGGGGGACAGGGAGTGTACGAGCAGTACTTC

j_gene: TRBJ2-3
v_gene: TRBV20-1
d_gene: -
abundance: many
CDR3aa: CSAAAYLGRTDTQYF
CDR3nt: TGCAGTGCTGCAGCCTATTTAGGGAGGACAGATACGCAGTATTTT

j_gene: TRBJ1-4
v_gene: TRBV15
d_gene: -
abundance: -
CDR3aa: CATSRDRAGNEKLFF
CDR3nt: TGTGCCACCAGCAGAGATCGGGCAGGGAATGAAAAACTGTTTTTT

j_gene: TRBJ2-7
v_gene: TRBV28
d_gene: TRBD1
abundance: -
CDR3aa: CASSWVGDRGNEQYF
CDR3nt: TGTGCCAGCAGTTGGGTAGGGGACAGAGGGAACGAGCAGTACTTC

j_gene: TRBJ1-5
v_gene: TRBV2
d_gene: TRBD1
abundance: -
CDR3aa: CASSEEGAESNQPQHF
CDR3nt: TGTGCCAGCAGTGAAGAGGGGGCAGAGAGCAATCAGCCCCAGCATTTT

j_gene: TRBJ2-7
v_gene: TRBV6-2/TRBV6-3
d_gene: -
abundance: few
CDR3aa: CASSYSTSYEQYF
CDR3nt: TGTGCCAGCAGTTACTCTACTAGTTACGAGCAGTACTTC

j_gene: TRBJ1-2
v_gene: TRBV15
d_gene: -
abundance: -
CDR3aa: CATSRGLGDSDYGYTF
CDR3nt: TGTGCCACCAGCAGGGGCTTAGGGGATTCGGACTATGGCTACACCTTC

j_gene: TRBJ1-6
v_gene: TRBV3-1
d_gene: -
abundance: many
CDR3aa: CASSQGPYNSPLHF
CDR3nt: TGTGCCAGCAGCCAAGGACCGTATAATTCACCCCTCCACTTT

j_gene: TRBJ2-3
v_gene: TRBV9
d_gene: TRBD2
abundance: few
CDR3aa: CASSVSGEADTQYF
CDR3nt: TGTGCCAGCAGCGTTAGCGGGGAAGCAGATACGCAGTATTTT

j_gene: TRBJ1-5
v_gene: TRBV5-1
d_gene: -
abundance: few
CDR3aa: CASSFEENGGRRDQGQPQHF
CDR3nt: TGCGCCAGCAGCTTCGAGGAAAACGGGGGGCGCCGGGACCAGGGTCAGCCCCAGCATTTT

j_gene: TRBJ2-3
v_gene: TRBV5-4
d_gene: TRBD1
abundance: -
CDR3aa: CASSLDRGWTDTQYF
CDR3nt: TGTGCCAGCAGCCTGGACAGGGGGTGGACAGATACGCAGTATTTT

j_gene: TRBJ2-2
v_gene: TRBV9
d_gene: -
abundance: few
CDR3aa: CASSAVSTGELFF
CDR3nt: TGTGCCAGCAGCGCCGTATCCACCGGGGAGCTGTTTTTT

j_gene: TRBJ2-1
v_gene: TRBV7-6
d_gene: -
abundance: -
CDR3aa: CASSLEGGIAYNEQFF
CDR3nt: TGTGCCAGCAGCTTAGAAGGGGGAATCGCCTACAATGAGCAGTTCTTC

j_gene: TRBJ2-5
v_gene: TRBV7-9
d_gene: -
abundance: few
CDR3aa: CASSISAPPETQYF
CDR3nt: TGTGCCAGCAGCATATCTGCACCCCCAGAGACCCAGTACTTC

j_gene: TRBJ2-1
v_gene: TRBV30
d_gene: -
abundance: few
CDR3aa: CAWGRELVGEQFF
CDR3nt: TGTGCCTGGGGGCGGGAACTAGTCGGTGAGCAGTTCTTC

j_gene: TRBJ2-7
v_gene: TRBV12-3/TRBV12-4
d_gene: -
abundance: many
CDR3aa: CASSLGSGGRYEQYF
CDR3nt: TGTGCCAGCAGTTTAGGGTCCGGGGGCAGGTACGAGCAGTACTTC

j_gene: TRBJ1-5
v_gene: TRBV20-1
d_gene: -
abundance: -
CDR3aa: CSARGSRNQPQHF
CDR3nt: TGCAGTGCTAGAGGTAGCAGAAATCAGCCCCAGCATTTT

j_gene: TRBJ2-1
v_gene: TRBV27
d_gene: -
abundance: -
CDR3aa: CASSLRGSWRSYNEQFF
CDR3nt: TGTGCCAGCAGTTTAAGGGGATCCTGGCGGTCCTACAATGAGCAGTTCTTC

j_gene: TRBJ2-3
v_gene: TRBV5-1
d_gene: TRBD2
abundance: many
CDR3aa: CASSSLAAPRTDTQYF
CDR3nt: TGCGCCAGCAGCTCCCTAGCGGCCCCGAGGACAGATACGCAGTATTTT

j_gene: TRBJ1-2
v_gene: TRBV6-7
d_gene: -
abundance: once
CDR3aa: CASSYSSRPPNYGYTF
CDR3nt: TGTGCCAGCAGTTACTCGAGCCGGCCCCCTAACTATGGCTACACCTTC

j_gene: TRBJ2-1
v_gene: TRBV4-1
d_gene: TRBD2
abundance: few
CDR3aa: CASSQAHDAGGPVWEQFF
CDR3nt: TGCGCCAGCAGCCAAGCCCACGATGCGGGAGGGCCAGTTTGGGAGCAGTTCTTC

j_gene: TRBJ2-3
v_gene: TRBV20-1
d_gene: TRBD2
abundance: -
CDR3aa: CSAASGGGFDTQYF
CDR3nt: TGCAGTGCTGCAAGCGGGGGGGGTTTCGATACGCAGTATTTT

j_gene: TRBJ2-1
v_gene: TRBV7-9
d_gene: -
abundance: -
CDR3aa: CASSLVGVGPGGEQFF
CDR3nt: TGTGCCAGCAGCTTAGTAGGAGTTGGCCCAGGGGGGGAGCAGTTCTTC

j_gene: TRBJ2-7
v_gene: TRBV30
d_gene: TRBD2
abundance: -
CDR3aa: CAWSVRLAGGLGYEQYF
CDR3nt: TGTGCCTGGAGTGTACGACTAGCGGGGGGCCTTGGATACGAGCAGTACTTC

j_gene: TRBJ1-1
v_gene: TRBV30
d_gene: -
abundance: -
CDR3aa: CAWSGSSSEAFF
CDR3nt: TGTGCCTGGAGTGGGTCCAGCTCTGAAGCTTTCTTT

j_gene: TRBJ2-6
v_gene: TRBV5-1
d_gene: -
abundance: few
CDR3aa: CASSFGQSPSGANVLTF
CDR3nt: TGCGCCAGCAGCTTCGGTCAGTCCCCCTCTGGGGCCAACGTCCTGACTTTC

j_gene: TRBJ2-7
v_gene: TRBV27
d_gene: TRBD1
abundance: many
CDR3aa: CASSLDSTGFHEQYF
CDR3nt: TGTGCCAGCAGTCTTGACTCGACAGGGTTCCACGAGCAGTACTTC

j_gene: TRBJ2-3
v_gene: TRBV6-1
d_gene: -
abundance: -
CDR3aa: CASIPGAIGTDTQYF
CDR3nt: TGTGCCAGCATCCCAGGGGCGATCGGCACAGATACGCAGTATTTT